One sample yielded the 15 T cell receptor beta chains listed below, sequenced in a study of cytomegalovirus exposure and HLA in healthy donors. PCR primers comprised 60 Vbeta and 13 Jbeta primers. Assay: immunoSEQ multiplex PCR; the TCRdb copy retains only in-frame clones and omits some. In the table there are about 120,000 clones, over 65% of which are singletons. The sequenced material came from PBMCs. The receptors originated from a woman aged 35 to 49 in good health and CMV-seronegative.

Points on this clone: The identical CDR3 is also encoded by other nucleotide sequences in the sample. The chain is built from TRBV6-6 and TRBJ2-1; D remains unclear. Trimming took off 0 bases at V and 4 bases at J, with 7 bases between the two ends. CDR3 length equals 14 residues. Germline lookup yields CDR1 MNHNY and CDR2 SVGAGI (reference sequence). As DNA, the CDR3 is TGTGCCAGCAGTTACTCTAGAGTATACAATGAGCAGTTCTTC. Protein product: CASSYSRVYNEQFF.

The chain recombines TRBV27 with TRBJ2-7; TRBD2 matches at 8 bases. J lost 5 bases, V lost 2 bases, and 5 bases had no gene match. Germline CDR1 is MNHEY and CDR2 is SMNVEV (reference sequence). The CDR3 runs to 14 residues. CDR3 DNA: TGTGCCAGCAGTTTACTCGGGAGGGCCGACGAGCAGTACTTC. This encodes CASSLLGRADEQYF.

A few counts support this clone. This chain links TRBV11-1 with TRBJ2-1; no clear D. Germline CDR1 and CDR2: SGHAT and FQDESV (reference sequence). The CDR3 length is 11 residues. Trimming left V 1 base short and J 9 bases short, with 4 bases between. In nucleotides, the CDR3 is TGTGCCAGCAGCTTAGGGGCTGAGCAGTTCTTC. Amino acid sequence: CASSLGAEQFF. Filled out from reference TRBV11-1 and TRBJ2-1, the complete variable domain reads EAEVAQSPRYKITEKSQAVAFWCDPISGHATLYWYRQILGQGPELLVQFQDESVVDDSQLPKDRFSAERLKGVDSTLKIQPAELGDSAMYLCASSLGAEQFFGPGTRLTVL.

The gene calls are TRBV18 and TRBJ2-6, with 12 positions matching TRBD2. V lost 3 bases and J lost 0; bases outside the gene matches: 9. Germline-derived CDR1 and CDR2 are KGHSH and LQKENI. The CDR3 consists of 20 residues. CDR3 protein: CASSPRLAGGPISGANVLTF. In DNA, the CDR3 is TGTGCCAGCTCACCTCGGCTAGCGGGAGGGCCTATCTCTGGGGCCAACGTCCTGACTTTC.

The chain employs TRBV28 and TRBJ1-5, with TRBD1 as a possible D gene (5 bases). The germline V gene encodes CDR1 MDHEN and CDR2 SYDVKM. The CDR3 is made up of 17 amino acids. The germline V and J ends were trimmed by 6 bases and 0 bases, with 18 bases remaining between them. CDR3 DNA sequence: TGTGCCAGCAGCTTACTTCCGGGGGACTATAGCAATCAGCCCCAGCATTTT. This encodes CASSLLPGDYSNQPQHF.

The J gene is TRBJ1-6, the V gene TRBV7-9; 10 bases fit TRBD1. This CDR3 region has 15 residues. V gave up 5 bases and J gave up 6 bases; unmatched junction bases: 4. CDR1 and CDR2 from the germline V gene are SEHNR and FQNEAQ (reference sequence). The CDR3 reads CASSQGQGLNSPLHF. In DNA, the CDR3 is TGTGCCAGCAGCCAGGGACAGGGGCTTAATTCACCCCTCCACTTT.

J is TRBJ2-3 and V is TRBV25-1; TRBD2 might be the D (6 bases). Germline CDR1 MGHDK, CDR2 SYGVNS. CDR3 length: 15 residues. V was pared by 3 bases and J by 2 bases, with 12 bases between. In DNA, the CDR3 is TGTGCCAGCAGTGACCGGGGAGGACTCACAGATACGCAGTATTTT. This encodes CASSDRGGLTDTQYF.

The rearrangement uses TRBV7-2 and TRBJ1-4; D call uncertain. CDR1 SGHTA and CDR2 FQGNSA come from the germline V gene. This CDR3 spans 14 amino acids. Trimming removed 5 bases from V and 6 bases from J, with 13 bases in between. This CDR3 is CASSLGSSDEKLFF. For the CDR3, the DNA is TGTGCCAGCAGCCTCGGGTCTTCAGATGAAAAACTGTTTTTT. The entire variable domain, with the rest obtained from reference TRBV7-2 and TRBJ1-4, is as follows: GAGVSQSPSNKVTEKGKDVELRCDPISGHTALYWYRQSLGQGLEFLIYFQGNSAPDKSGLPSDRFSAERTGGSVSTLTIQRTQQEDSAVYLCASSLGSSDEKLFFGSGTQLSVL.

The chain carries TRBV4-1 and TRBJ2-1; possibly TRBD1 for D (6 bases). The CDR3 covers 15 residues. Germline V gene data show CDR1 as MGHRA and CDR2 as YSYEKL. Trimming left V 3 bases short and J 4 bases short, with 13 bases between. The CDR3 is CASSQDFDRYNEQFF. The CDR3 DNA sequence: TGCGCCAGCAGCCAGGATTTCGACAGGTACAATGAGCAGTTCTTC.

As DNA, the CDR3 is TGTGCCAGCAGTCTCCCCCGGACAGGGTCTAGCTCCTACGAGCAGTACTTC. Translation gives CASSLPRTGSSSYEQYF. V gene TRBV28 combines with J gene TRBJ2-7; 8 bases are a match to TRBD1. This CDR3 has 17 amino acids. With V trimmed by 5 bases and J by 0 bases, 12 bases remained unmatched. Germline V gene lookup returns CDR1 MDHEN and CDR2 SYDVKM.

This chain links TRBV5-4 with TRBJ2-5; perhaps TRBD2 as D (5 bases). V lost 0 bases, J lost 5 bases, and 8 bases lay in between. From germline, CDR1 is SGHNT and CDR2 YYREEE (reference sequence). The CDR3 consists of 13 residues. This CDR3 reads CASSLGVAETQYF. As DNA, the CDR3 is TGTGCCAGCAGCTTGGGGGTAGCGGAGACCCAGTACTTC.

This clone showed up just once. J is TRBJ2-3 and V is TRBV7-2, with 13 bases identical to TRBD2. This CDR3 contains 18 residues. Germline V gives CDR1 SGHTA, CDR2 FQGNSA. After removal of 2 bases from V and 1 base from J, the junction contained 6 bases not matched to a gene. This CDR3 is CASSLTSGRAMGTDTQYF. CDR3 sequence (DNA): TGTGCCAGCAGCTTAACTAGCGGGAGGGCTATGGGCACAGATACGCAGTATTTT.

This rearrangement joins TRBV6-6 to TRBJ2-3; 13 bases agree with TRBD2. Germline lookup yields CDR1 MNHNY and CDR2 SVGAGI (reference sequence). The junction had 7 bases not matched to a gene; V was cut back by 6 bases and J by 4 bases. The CDR3 length is 16 residues. The CDR3 here is CASRDGLAGVADTQYF. CDR3 in DNA: TGTGCCAGCAGAGATGGACTAGCGGGAGTGGCAGATACGCAGTATTTT.

For the CDR3, the DNA is TGTGCCAGCAGCTTAGGGGGACTAGCGGCCTTGGGCACAGATACGCAGTATTTT. This translates into CASSLGGLAALGTDTQYF. The rearrangement uses TRBV11-2 and TRBJ2-3; 11 bases are shared with TRBD2. Trimming at V came to 1 base and at J to 1 base, leaving 7 bases not matched to a gene. CDR1 and CDR2 from the germline V gene are SGHAT and FQNNGV. This CDR3 region has 18 residues.

V gene TRBV28 combines with J gene TRBJ1-1, with 10 bases fitting TRBD1. V lost 5 bases and J lost 6; bases outside the gene matches: 6. Germline-derived CDR1 and CDR2 are MDHEN and SYDVKM. There are 14 residues in the CDR3. The CDR3 bases are TGTGCCAGCAGTCCACCCGGGACAGGGGCTGAAGCTTTCTTT. It codes for CASSPPGTGAEAFF.